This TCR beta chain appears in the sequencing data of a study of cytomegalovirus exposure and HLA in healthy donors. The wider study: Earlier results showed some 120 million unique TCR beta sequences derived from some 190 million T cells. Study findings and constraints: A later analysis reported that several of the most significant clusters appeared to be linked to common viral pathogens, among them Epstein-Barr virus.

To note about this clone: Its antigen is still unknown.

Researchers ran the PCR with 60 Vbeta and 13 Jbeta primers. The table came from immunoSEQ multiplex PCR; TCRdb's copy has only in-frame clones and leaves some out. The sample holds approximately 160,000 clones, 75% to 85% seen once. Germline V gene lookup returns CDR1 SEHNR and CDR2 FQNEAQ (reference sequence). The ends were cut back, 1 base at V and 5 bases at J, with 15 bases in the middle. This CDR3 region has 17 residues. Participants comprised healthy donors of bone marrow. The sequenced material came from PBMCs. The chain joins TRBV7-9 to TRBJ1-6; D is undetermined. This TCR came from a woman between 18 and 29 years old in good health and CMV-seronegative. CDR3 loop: CASSLGSRSQNNSPLHF. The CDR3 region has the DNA TGTGCCAGCAGCTTAGGTTCGCGGTCCCAGAATAATTCACCCCTCCACTTT.